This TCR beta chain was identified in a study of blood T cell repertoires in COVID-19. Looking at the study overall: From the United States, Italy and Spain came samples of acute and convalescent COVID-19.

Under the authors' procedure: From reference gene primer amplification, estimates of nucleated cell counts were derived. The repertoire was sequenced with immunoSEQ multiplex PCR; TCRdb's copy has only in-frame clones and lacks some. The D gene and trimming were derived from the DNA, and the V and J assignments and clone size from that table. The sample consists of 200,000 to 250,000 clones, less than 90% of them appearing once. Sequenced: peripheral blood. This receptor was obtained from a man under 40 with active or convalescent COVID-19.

CDR3 residues: CASSFEGIYEQYF. The CDR3 region has the DNA TGTGCCAGCAGCTTCGAGGGAATTTACGAGCAGTACTTC. The J gene is TRBJ2-7, the V gene TRBV5-4, with D maybe TRBD2 (5 bases). The length of the CDR3 is 13 residues. V was clipped by 2 bases and J by 4 bases, with 10 bases between them. Germline V lookup: CDR1 SGHNT, CDR2 YYREEE (reference sequence). Drawing the rest from reference TRBV5-4 and TRBJ2-7, the complete variable domain is ETGVTQSPTHLIKTRGQQVTLRCSSQSGHNTVSWYQQALGQGPQFIFQYYREEENGRGNFPPRFSGLQFPNYSSELNVNALELDDSALYLCASSFEGIYEQYFGPGTRLTVT.